These 16 T cell receptor beta chains came from one sample sequenced in a study of cytomegalovirus exposure and HLA in healthy donors. The PCR ran on 60 Vbeta and 13 Jbeta primers. Sequencing used immunoSEQ multiplex PCR; TCRdb keeps in-frame clones, though not all of them. The data show tens of thousands of clones, 65% to 85% seen once. Sequences were obtained from PBMCs. These receptors all stem from a male donor in good health and CMV-seronegative.

This clone showed up just once. The V gene is TRBV7-2, the J gene TRBJ1-1; D unclear. The CDR3 is 13 amino acids. In germline, CDR1 is SGHTA, CDR2 FQGNSA. V was pared by 2 bases and J by 8 bases, with 12 bases between. CDR3 in amino acids: CASSLISRREAFF. CDR3 coding DNA: TGTGCCAGCAGCTTAATCTCTCGGAGGGAAGCTTTCTTT.

This clone appeared a single time. This sequence joins TRBV7-6 and TRBJ1-1; D is uncertain. The germline V gene encodes CDR1 SGHVS and CDR2 FNYEAQ. This CDR3 has 15 residues. The ends were cut back, 5 bases at V and 0 bases at J, with 13 bases in the middle. In DNA form, the CDR3 reads TGTGCCAGCAGCCCCGGGTTGACTATGAACACTGAAGCTTTCTTT. This gives the protein CASSPGLTMNTEAFF.

The chain carries TRBV29-1 and TRBJ2-3, with D tentatively TRBD1 (5 bases). Germline CDR1 SQVTM, CDR2 ANQGSEA. The CDR3 has 13 amino acids. V gave up 4 bases and J gave up 2 bases, with 10 bases separating them. CDR3 loop: CSVAETVTDTQYF. In DNA form, the CDR3 reads TGCAGCGTTGCGGAGACAGTCACAGATACGCAGTATTTT.

CDR3 in DNA: TGCGCCAGCAGCCAGGCAGGGGACGGTTTTAGCACAGATACGCAGTATTTT. Its translation is CASSQAGDGFSTDTQYF. The gene calls are TRBV4-3 and TRBJ2-3, with a tentative D call TRBD1 (6 bases). The CDR3 sequence is 17 residues long. Germline V gives CDR1 LGHNA, CDR2 YSLEER. Between the trimmed V and J ends, which lost 3 bases and 0 bases, there was a span of 16 bases.

This clone has only one observation. This chain uses TRBV6-5 with TRBJ1-2; D is unresolved. This CDR3 has 12 residues. V lost 5 bases, J lost 2 bases, and 6 bases lay in between. Germline V gives CDR1 MNHEY, CDR2 SVGAGI. The CDR3, as DNA: TGTGCCAGCAGTAACGGGAACTATGGCTACACCTTC. This translates into CASSNGNYGYTF.

The gene calls are TRBV7-2 and TRBJ1-1; D not certain. Germline V CDR1 and CDR2: SGHTA, FQGNSA. With 5 bases removed from V and 3 bases from J, the gap between germline ends came to 4 bases. CDR3 size: 11 residues. CDR3 bases: TGTGCCAGCAGCCCTTACACTGAAGCTTTCTTT. As protein: CASSPYTEAFF. Combining the CDR3 with reference TRBV7-2 and TRBJ1-1 gives the whole variable domain GAGVSQSPSNKVTEKGKDVELRCDPISGHTALYWYRQSLGQGLEFLIYFQGNSAPDKSGLPSDRFSAERTGGSVSTLTIQRTQQEDSAVYLCASSPYTEAFFGQGTRLTVV.

The sample holds one count of this clone. The V and J genes are TRBV4-1 and TRBJ2-7, with D possibly TRBD1 on 5 matching bases. There are 16 residues in the CDR3. Germline V CDR1 and CDR2: MGHRA, YSYEKL. V was clipped by 1 base and J by 0 bases, with 13 bases between them. In DNA form, the CDR3 reads TGCGCCAGCAGCCAAGTGGCGACAGAAAGCTCCTACGAGCAGTACTTC. As protein: CASSQVATESSYEQYF.

This chain links TRBV30 with TRBJ1-1, with unresolved D. Germline CDR1 and CDR2: GTSNPN and SVGIG (reference sequence). Trimming pared 5 bases from V and 4 bases from J, leaving 8 bases between. The CDR3 is 11 residues long. The CDR3 DNA sequence: TGTGCCTGGGGTCGGGGCACTGAAGCTTTCTTT. Its translation is CAWGRGTEAFF.

This chain links TRBV27 with TRBJ2-3; 11 bases map to TRBD2. The CDR3 spans 18 residues. Germline assignment: CDR1 MNHEY and CDR2 SMNVEV (reference sequence). Trimming removed 4 bases from V and 1 base from J; junction bases left unmatched: 10. The CDR3 reads CASSSPPLLAGGTDTQYF. CDR3 coding DNA: TGTGCCAGCAGTTCCCCCCCACTACTAGCGGGGGGCACAGATACGCAGTATTTT.

The V gene is TRBV4-3, the J gene TRBJ1-2; 8 bases match TRBD1. The CDR3 totals 15 residues. Germline values: CDR1 LGHNA, CDR2 YSLEER. The V and J ends lost 0 bases and 4 bases, in that order; junction bases with no gene match: 4. This CDR3 is CASSQELTGGYGYTF. CDR3 nucleotides: TGCGCCAGCAGCCAAGAACTCACAGGGGGCTATGGCTACACCTTC.

Here the CDR3 DNA reads TGTGCCAGCAGCCGGACGGACAGGGCCTCCTACGAGCAGTACTTC. It encodes CASSRTDRASYEQYF. The chain couples TRBV7-9 to TRBJ2-7; TRBD1 aligns across 8 bases. J lost 0 bases, V lost 5 bases, and 6 bases had no gene match. This CDR3 contains 15 residues. CDR1 is SEHNR and CDR2 is FQNEAQ in the germline V gene (reference sequence).

The genes are TRBV6-6 and TRBJ1-3; no clear D. V was pared by 0 bases and J by 0 bases, with 9 bases between. From germline, CDR1 is MNHNY and CDR2 SVGAGI (reference sequence). The CDR3 covers 16 residues. Written as DNA, the CDR3 is TGTGCCAGCAGTTACTCGGCCCCGTCCTCTGGAAACACCATATATTTT. This sequence encodes CASSYSAPSSGNTIYF.

The chain couples TRBV6-5 to TRBJ1-2; 7 bases fit TRBD1. Unmatched junction bases numbered 9, after V lost 8 bases and J lost 3 bases. Germline lookup yields CDR1 MNHEY and CDR2 SVGAGI. The CDR3 runs 14 residues. CDR3 DNA: TGTGCCAGCCTCCCGACAGGGTCTCACTATGGCTACACCTTC. Its protein is CASLPTGSHYGYTF.

The chain uses TRBV30 and TRBJ1-2, with D unclear. Germline V gives CDR1 GTSNPN, CDR2 SVGIG (reference sequence). The CDR3 is 14 amino acids. V was pared by 0 bases and J by 3 bases, with 11 bases between. In DNA, the CDR3 is TGTGCCTGGAGTGTACTAGTGCCGCACTATGGCTACACCTTC. Translated: CAWSVLVPHYGYTF.

The chain joins TRBV14 to TRBJ1-1; D might be TRBD1 (5 bases). Trimming cost V 3 bases and J 1 base, with 18 bases left between them. The CDR3 runs to 17 residues. Germline V lookup: CDR1 SGHDN, CDR2 FVKESK. The CDR3 region is CASSQAPWAGPNTEAFF. The CDR3 DNA follows: TGTGCCAGCAGCCAGGCCCCGTGGGCGGGGCCGAACACTGAAGCTTTCTTT.

Worth noting for this clone: The junction shows a germline mismatch at one end, possibly a read error. The V and J genes are TRBV19 and TRBJ2-6; D perhaps matches TRBD1 (5 bases). The CDR3 is 15 amino acids. Per germline, CDR1 LNHDA and CDR2 SQIVND (reference sequence). CDR3 in amino acids: CASTSDTLGTNVLTF. The CDR3, as DNA: TGTGCCAGTACCTCGGACACTCTTGGGACCAACGTCCTGACTTTC.